This T cell receptor (beta chain) emerged from a study of cytomegalovirus exposure and HLA in healthy donors. The study, taken as a whole, reports: Under in vitro conditions, a few CMV-associated chains were confirmed as specific for CMV antigens. Per a later analysis, 18,000 or so TCR beta sequences showed association with HLA alleles at 0.05 false discovery rate. The availability of immune exposure information extended only to CMV serostatus.

The donors (healthy individuals) were bone marrow donors. Notes on this clone: Its antigen is currently unknown.

The germline V gene encodes CDR1 SGHTS and CDR2 YDEGEE. This CDR3 contains 14 residues. With V trimmed by 4 bases and J by 5 bases, 7 bases remained unmatched. The PCR ran on 60 Vbeta and 13 Jbeta primers. Generated by immunoSEQ multiplex PCR, the TCRdb table keeps only in-frame clones and is missing some. The sample lists around 190,000 clones, 75% to 85% occurring once. This TCR was sampled from a woman between 50 and 59 years old in good health and CMV-seronegative. The sequencing input was PBMCs. V usage is TRBV5-8 and J usage is TRBJ2-5; 8 bases agree with TRBD1. In DNA, the CDR3 is TGTGCCAGCAGCGCTCAGGGGGCGCGGGAGACCCAGTACTTC. Its protein is CASSAQGARETQYF.